These 21 T cell receptor beta chains were sequenced from one sample in a study of shared clonotypes between healthy human individuals. Profiled with immunoSEQ multiplex PCR; TCRdb holds only in-frame clones, not every one. The repertoire holds 1,400,000 or so clones, with 98% as singletons. Material: naive CD4+ T cells sorted from blood. Specified subset: CD45RA+ positively selected. These receptor sequences come from a man aged 25-45 years in good health.

CDR3 protein: CASSEASGDTQYF. In nucleotides, the CDR3 is TGTGCCAGCAGTGAGGCTTCGGGGGATACGCAGTATTTT. The chain carries TRBV25-1 and TRBJ2-3, with D perhaps matching TRBD2 (5 bases). Trimming removed 3 bases from V and 6 bases from J, with 10 bases in between. This CDR3 is built from 13 residues. Per the germline V gene, CDR1 is MGHDK and CDR2 is SYGVNS.

The gene calls are TRBV12-5 and TRBJ1-1; a weak D match, TRBD1 (6 bases). This CDR3 is 12 amino acids long. V was clipped by 6 bases and J by 6 bases, with 11 bases between them. Germline-derived CDR1 and CDR2 are LGHNT and FRNRAP. CDR3: CASGSRGPEAFF. CDR3 nucleotides: TGTGCTAGTGGATCCCGGGGGCCTGAAGCTTTCTTT.

The chain has TRBV30 and TRBJ1-5; TRBD1 agrees at 9 bases. CDR1 and CDR2 from the germline V gene are GTSNPN and SVGIG (reference sequence). The CDR3 sequence is 18 residues long. Trimming at V came to 0 bases and at J to 7 bases, leaving 16 bases not matched to a gene. CDR3 DNA sequence: TGTGCCTGGAGTGTACAACGGCATGTTACAGGGGGCAGCCAGCCCCAGCATTTT. Protein product: CAWSVQRHVTGGSQPQHF.

The CDR3 protein is CASSPLSTGLFIYEQYF. CDR3 bases: TGTGCCAGCTCACCACTGAGTACGGGGTTATTTATCTACGAGCAGTACTTC. V and J are TRBV18 and TRBJ2-7; the D gene is possibly TRBD2 (5 bases). The germline V gene has CDR1 KGHSH and CDR2 LQKENI. Trimming took off 1 base at V and 3 bases at J, with 19 bases between the two ends. There are 17 residues in the CDR3.

CDR3 residues: CASRRGLGDREQYF. The DNA for the CDR3 is TGTGCCAGCCGGCGGGGGCTAGGGGACCGCGAGCAGTACTTC. This chain links TRBV7-2 with TRBJ2-7; TRBD2 is a possible D gene (7 bases). Between the trimmed V and J ends, which lost 8 bases and 6 bases, there was a span of 20 bases. The CDR3 sequence is 14 residues long. Germline V CDR1 and CDR2: SGHTA, FQGNSA.

The V call is TRBV6-6, the J call TRBJ2-7; D remains ambiguous. Germline V gene lookup returns CDR1 MNHNY and CDR2 SVGAGI (reference sequence). The CDR3 covers 14 residues. V was cut by 7 bases and J by 0 bases, with 13 bases left in between. The CDR3 region has the DNA TGTGCCAGCAAAGCACACGGTGACTCCTACGAGCAGTACTTC. It encodes CASKAHGDSYEQYF.

The V call is TRBV28, the J call TRBJ2-7; the match to TRBD2 covers 11 bases. Germline V gives CDR1 MDHEN, CDR2 SYDVKM. The CDR3 contains 15 residues. V gave up 2 bases and J gave up 2 bases; unmatched junction bases: 2. CDR3 sequence: CASSLTSGGTYEQYF. The CDR3 bases are TGTGCCAGCAGTTTAACTAGCGGGGGTACCTACGAGCAGTACTTC.

This clone was detected once. This chain links TRBV6-5 with TRBJ1-2, with 12 bases aligning to TRBD1. The CDR3 spans 15 residues. Unmatched junction bases numbered 4, after V lost 2 bases and J lost 6 bases. Germline V gene lookup returns CDR1 MNHEY and CDR2 SVGAGI. The CDR3: CASSYPGQGADGYTF. CDR3 DNA sequence: TGTGCCAGCAGTTACCCGGGACAGGGGGCAGATGGCTACACCTTC.

The CDR3 nucleotides read TGTGCCATCAGTGGAGACAGGCTCTCTGGGAAGGTGTCTGGAAACACCATATATTTT. As protein: CAISGDRLSGKVSGNTIYF. The V call is TRBV10-3, the J call TRBJ1-3, with a tentative D call TRBD1 (6 bases). The length of the CDR3 is 19 residues. CDR1 and CDR2 from the germline V gene are ENHRY and SYGVKD. Trimming stripped 4 bases from V and 1 base from J, with 23 bases between.

The J gene is TRBJ2-1, the V gene TRBV20-1; D is unclear. This CDR3 contains 11 residues. Germline V gene data show CDR1 as DFQATT and CDR2 as SNEGSKA (reference sequence). DNA for the CDR3: TGCGGAGCGAGCTCCTACAATGAGCAGTTCTTC. Translated: CGASSYNEQFF.

This chain connects TRBV5-4 to TRBJ1-3, with D maybe TRBD1 (5 bases). V lost 3 bases to trimming and J lost 3 bases, with 10 bases between them. CDR3 size: 14 residues. CDR1 and CDR2 (germline): SGHNT, YYREEE (reference sequence). In DNA, the CDR3 is TGTGCCAGCAGCTCGGGGACTAATGGAAACACCATATATTTT. Protein product: CASSSGTNGNTIYF.

This sequence joins TRBV5-6 and TRBJ1-1; D unclear. Between the trimmed V and J ends, which lost 0 bases and 0 bases, there was a span of 6 bases. The germline gives CDR1 SGHDT, CDR2 YYEEEE. CDR3 length: 14 amino acids. Here the CDR3 reads CASSLVMVNTEAFF. The CDR3 DNA sequence: TGTGCCAGCAGCTTGGTTATGGTGAACACTGAAGCTTTCTTT.

V gene TRBV9 combines with J gene TRBJ2-1; no clear D gene. CDR3 size: 14 residues. Trimming removed 2 bases from V and 6 bases from J, with 12 bases in between. Germline assignment: CDR1 SGDLS and CDR2 YYNGEE. The CDR3 spells CASSVLFGSNEQFF. CDR3 nucleotides: TGTGCCAGCAGCGTGCTATTCGGGTCCAATGAGCAGTTCTTC.

V is TRBV5-5 and J is TRBJ2-7, with TRBD1 matching 7 bases. This CDR3 has 15 amino acids. With 0 bases clipped from V and 3 bases from J, the junction kept 6 bases outside the gene matches. Per germline, CDR1 SGHKS and CDR2 YYEKEE (reference sequence). This chain's CDR3 is CASSLGTGSFYEQYF. The DNA for the CDR3 is TGTGCCAGCAGCTTGGGGACAGGATCGTTCTACGAGCAGTACTTC. Drawing the rest from reference TRBV5-5 and TRBJ2-7, the complete variable domain is DAGVTQSPTHLIKTRGQQVTLRCSPISGHKSVSWYQQVLGQGPQFIFQYYEKEERGRGNFPDRFSARQFPNYSSELNVNALLLGDSALYLCASSLGTGSFYEQYFGPGTRLTVT.

For this clone: Other DNA variants within this sample encode the same CDR3. This rearrangement joins TRBV28 to TRBJ2-2; D is uncertain. Trimming removed 1 base from V and 3 bases from J, with 3 bases in between. CDR1 and CDR2 from the germline V gene are MDHEN and SYDVKM. The CDR3 is made up of 13 amino acids. DNA for the CDR3: TGTGCCAGCAGTTTATCCCACACCGGGGAGCTGTTTTTT. This translates into CASSLSHTGELFF.

The chain is built from TRBV5-1 and TRBJ2-1; 13 nucleotides line up with TRBD2. Germline CDR1 SGHRS, CDR2 YFSETQ. The CDR3 length is 19 residues. V shed 7 bases, J shed 9 bases, and the junction held 22 bases outside the gene matches. Here the CDR3 reads CASGSGLGLAGEANGEQFF. The CDR3 bases are TGCGCCAGCGGGTCGGGGCTTGGACTAGCGGGAGAAGCCAATGGTGAGCAGTTCTTC.

J is TRBJ1-5 and V is TRBV6-5, with D uncertain. V was cut by 3 bases and J by 2 bases, with 8 bases left in between. The CDR3 consists of 14 residues. Germline V lookup: CDR1 MNHEY, CDR2 SVGAGI. In nucleotides, the CDR3 is TGTGCCAGCAGTTATGATGGGCGCAATCAGCCCCAGCATTTT. Translation: CASSYDGRNQPQHF.

This chain connects TRBV4-1 to TRBJ2-1, with D tentatively TRBD2 (7 bases). V dropped 2 bases and J dropped 9 bases, with 20 bases sitting between them. The germline CDR1 and CDR2 sequences are MGHRA and YSYEKL. The CDR3 has 16 amino acids. The CDR3 is CASSQLQQGPGGEQFF. For the CDR3, the DNA is TGCGCCAGCAGCCAACTACAGCAGGGGCCGGGGGGTGAGCAGTTCTTC.

The rearrangement links TRBV29-1 to TRBJ2-2, with D possibly TRBD2 on 6 matching bases. Trimming shortened V by 4 bases and J by 6 bases, and 12 bases separated the two germline ends. CDR1 is SQVTM and CDR2 is ANQGSEA in the germline V gene. The CDR3 totals 13 residues. The DNA for the CDR3 is TGCAGCGTTGCCGGGACTTTGGCCGGGGAGCTGTTTTTT. It specifies CSVAGTLAGELFF.

V and J are TRBV4-3 and TRBJ2-3; 9 bases align to TRBD1. This CDR3 is 14 amino acids long. Trimming at V came to 7 bases and at J to 1 base, leaving 3 bases not matched to a gene. Germline assignment: CDR1 LGHNA and CDR2 YSLEER. The CDR3: CASTRDRGTDTQYF. In DNA, the CDR3 is TGCGCCAGCACCCGGGACAGGGGCACAGATACGCAGTATTTT.

The chain uses TRBV6-6 and TRBJ1-5, with 7 bases identical to TRBD1. Germline V gene sequence: CDR1 MNHNY, CDR2 SVGAGI (reference sequence). The CDR3 covers 15 residues. After removal of 4 bases from V and 0 bases from J, the junction contained 3 bases not matched to a gene. The CDR3 protein is CASSSGQYSNQPQHF. CDR3 bases: TGTGCCAGCAGTTCGGGACAGTATAGCAATCAGCCCCAGCATTTT.